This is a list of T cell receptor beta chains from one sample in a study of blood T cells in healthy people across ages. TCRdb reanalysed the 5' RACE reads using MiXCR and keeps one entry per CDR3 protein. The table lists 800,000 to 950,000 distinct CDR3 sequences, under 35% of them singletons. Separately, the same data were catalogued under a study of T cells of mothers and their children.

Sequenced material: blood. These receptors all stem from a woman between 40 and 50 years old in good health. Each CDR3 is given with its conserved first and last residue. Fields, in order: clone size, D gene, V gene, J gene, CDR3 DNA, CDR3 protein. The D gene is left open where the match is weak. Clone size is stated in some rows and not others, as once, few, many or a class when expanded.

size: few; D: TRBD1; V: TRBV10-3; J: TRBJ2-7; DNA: TGTGCCATCAGCAAAACAGGGGGGAACGAGCAGTACTTC; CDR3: CAISKTGGNEQYF
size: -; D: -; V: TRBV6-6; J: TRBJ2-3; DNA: TGTGCCAGCAGTTCCCCGGGGGGCGAAAACACAGATACGCAGTATTTT; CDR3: CASSSPGGENTDTQYF
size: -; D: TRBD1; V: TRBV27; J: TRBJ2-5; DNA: TGTGCCAGCAGTCTACACCTAACCTCCGGACAGGGGGGAGAGACCCAGTACTTC; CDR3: CASSLHLTSGQGGETQYF
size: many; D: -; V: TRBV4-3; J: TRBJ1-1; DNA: TGCGCCAGCAGCCCCCTAGAGAACACTGAAGCTTTCTTT; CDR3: CASSPLENTEAFF
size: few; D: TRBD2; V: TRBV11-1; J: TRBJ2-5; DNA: TGTGCCAGCAGCTCCGTGGGACTAGCCGGGGAGACCCAGTACTTC; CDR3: CASSSVGLAGETQYF
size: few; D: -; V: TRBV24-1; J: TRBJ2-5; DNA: TGTGCCACCAGTGAAGTGGACAGACTCCAAGAGACCCAGTACTTC; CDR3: CATSEVDRLQETQYF
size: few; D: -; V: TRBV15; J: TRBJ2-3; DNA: TGTGCCACCAGCAGTGGGACCCAGGATACGCAGTATTTT; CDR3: CATSSGTQDTQYF
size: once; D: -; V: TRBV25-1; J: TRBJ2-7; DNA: TGTGCCAGCAGTGAATTAGCGTGGGCGTGTCACGAGCAGTACTTC; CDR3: CASSELAWACHEQYF
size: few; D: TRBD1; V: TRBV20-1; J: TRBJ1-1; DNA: TGCAGTGCTACTACCGGGACAGGGAAATCCATGAACACTGAAGCTTTCTTT; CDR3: CSATTGTGKSMNTEAFF
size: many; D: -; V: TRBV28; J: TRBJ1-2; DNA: TGTGCCAGCAGTCTTGGACAGCAGTATGGCTACACCTTC; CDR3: CASSLGQQYGYTF
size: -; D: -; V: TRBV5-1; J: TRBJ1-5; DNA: TGCGCCAGTTTACAGGGACACTCAAGAGGGAACAATCAGCCCCAGCATTTT; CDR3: CASLQGHSRGNNQPQHF
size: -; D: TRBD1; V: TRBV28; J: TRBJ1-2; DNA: TGTGCCAGCAGTTTCACGGACAGGGGGCATGGCTACACCTTC; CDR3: CASSFTDRGHGYTF
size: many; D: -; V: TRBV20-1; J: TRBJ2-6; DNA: TGCAGTGCTAGAGGGGGGGACAGCCCTAGCTCTGGGGCCAACGTCCTGACTTTC; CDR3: CSARGGDSPSSGANVLTF
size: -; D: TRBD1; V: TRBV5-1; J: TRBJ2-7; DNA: TGCGCCAGCAGCTTGGGGGACAGGGACCACGAGCAGTACTTC; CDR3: CASSLGDRDHEQYF
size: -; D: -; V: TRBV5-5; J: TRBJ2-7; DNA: TGTGCCAGCAGCTTGGTGGACAGCGCCTACGAGCAGTACTTC; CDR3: CASSLVDSAYEQYF
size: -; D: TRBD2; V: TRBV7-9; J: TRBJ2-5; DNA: TGTGCCAGCAGCTCCCCTGGCGGGGGGACCCAAGAGACCCAGTACTTC; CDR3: CASSSPGGGTQETQYF
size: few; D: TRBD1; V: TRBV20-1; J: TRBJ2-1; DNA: TGCAGTGCTAGACTCCCGGGACAGGGGGCCAATGAGCAGTTCTTC; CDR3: CSARLPGQGANEQFF
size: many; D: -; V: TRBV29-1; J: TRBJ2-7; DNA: TGCAGCGTTGCCGAGGGGACCTACGAGCAGTACTTC; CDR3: CSVAEGTYEQYF
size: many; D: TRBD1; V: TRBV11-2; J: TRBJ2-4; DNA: TGTGCCAGCAGCAACCCGACAGGGGGTGGAAACATTCAGTACTTC; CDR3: CASSNPTGGGNIQYF
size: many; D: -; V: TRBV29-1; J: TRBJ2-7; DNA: TGCAGCGTTGAAGATATGAGGGGATACGAGCAGTACTTC; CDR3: CSVEDMRGYEQYF
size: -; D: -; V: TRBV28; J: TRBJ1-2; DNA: TGTGCCAGCACCGCCGTTCAGGGGCTCTGCGGGGGCTACACCTTC; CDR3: CASTAVQGLCGGYTF
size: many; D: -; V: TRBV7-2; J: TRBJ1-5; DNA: TGTGCCAGCAGCCGTGAACGGCAGCCCCAGCATTTT; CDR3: CASSRERQPQHF
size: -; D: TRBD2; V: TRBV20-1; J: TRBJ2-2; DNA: TGCAGTGCTAGAGAGGGGACTAGTGGTTCCGGGGAGCTGTTTTTT; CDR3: CSAREGTSGSGELFF
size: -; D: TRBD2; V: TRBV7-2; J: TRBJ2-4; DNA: TGTGCCAGCAGCCCGGGCGGGGGGTTTAACATTCAGTACTTC; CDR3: CASSPGGGFNIQYF
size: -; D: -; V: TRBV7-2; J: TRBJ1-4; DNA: TGTGCCAGCAGCAGAGGGCCCCAGAATGAAAAACTGTTTTTT; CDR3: CASSRGPQNEKLFF
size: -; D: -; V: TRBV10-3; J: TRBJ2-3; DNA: TGTGCCATCAGTGGAACAATTAGCACAGATACGCAGTATTTT; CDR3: CAISGTISTDTQYF
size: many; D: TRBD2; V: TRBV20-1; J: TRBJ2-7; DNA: TGCAGTGCTAGGATGCCTAGCGGGGGCTACGAGCAGTACTTC; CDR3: CSARMPSGGYEQYF
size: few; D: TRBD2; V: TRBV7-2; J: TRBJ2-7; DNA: TGTGCCAGCAGGGGGGGGGGACTAGCGGGACCCAATATCTACGAGCAGTACTTC; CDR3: CASRGGGLAGPNIYEQYF
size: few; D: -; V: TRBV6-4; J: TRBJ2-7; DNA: TGTGCCAGCAGTGAAGGGGCGGCCTACGAGCAGGACTTC; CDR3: CASSEGAAYEQDF
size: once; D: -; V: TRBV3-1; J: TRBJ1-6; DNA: TGTGCCAGCAGCCGCCGGGACATGGGCTCACCCCTCCACTTT; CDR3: CASSRRDMGSPLHF
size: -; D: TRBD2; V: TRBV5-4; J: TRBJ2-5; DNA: TGTGCCAGCAGCTTGAGGGCGGGGGGGCCAGAGACCCAGTACTTC; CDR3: CASSLRAGGPETQYF
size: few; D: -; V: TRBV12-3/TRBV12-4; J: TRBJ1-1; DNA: TGTGCCAGCAGTTTCAGGGCTCAGGGCACTGAAGCTTTCTTT; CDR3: CASSFRAQGTEAFF
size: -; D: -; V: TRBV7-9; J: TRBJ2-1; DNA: TGTGCCAGCAGCTTAGGGGGCGCTTGGAATGAGCAGTTCTTC; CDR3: CASSLGGAWNEQFF
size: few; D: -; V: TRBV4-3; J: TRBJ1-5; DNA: TGCGCCAGCAGCCAAGATCCATACCCTAATCAGCCCCAGCATTTT; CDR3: CASSQDPYPNQPQHF
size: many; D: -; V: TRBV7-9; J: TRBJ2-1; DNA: TGTGCCAGCAGTTTTCCGGGGAGCTCCTACAATGAGCAGTTCTTC; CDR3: CASSFPGSSYNEQFF
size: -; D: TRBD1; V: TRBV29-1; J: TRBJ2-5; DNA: TGCAGCGTTCGCCTCGGGACAGGGTACCAAGAGACCCCGTACTTC; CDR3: CSVRLGTGYQETPYF
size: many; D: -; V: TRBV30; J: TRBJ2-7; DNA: TGTGCCTGGGGCGGGACATCCCGCTCCTACGAGCAGTACTTC; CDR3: CAWGGTSRSYEQYF
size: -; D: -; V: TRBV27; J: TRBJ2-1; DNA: TGTGCCAGCAGTTTATCGAACGGCGGCAATGAGCAGTTCTTC; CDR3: CASSLSNGGNEQFF
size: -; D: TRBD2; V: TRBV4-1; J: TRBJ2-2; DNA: TGCGCCAGCAGCCAAGATGGGTATGCTGGGACTAGTGCCGGGGAGCTGTTTTTT; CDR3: CASSQDGYAGTSAGELFF
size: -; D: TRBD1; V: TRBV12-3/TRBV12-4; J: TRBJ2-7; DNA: TGTGCCAGCAGTTCCGGGACAGGGGTTAGAGAGCAGTACTTC; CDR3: CASSSGTGVREQYF
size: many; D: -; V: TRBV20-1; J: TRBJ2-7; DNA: TGCAGTGCTATTCAAACGAAACACTACGAGCAGTACTTC; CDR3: CSAIQTKHYEQYF
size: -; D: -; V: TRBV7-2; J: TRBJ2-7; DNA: TGTGCCGGTTCTTACATAGGGGGGCAGAGCGAGCAGTACTTC; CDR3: CAGSYIGGQSEQYF
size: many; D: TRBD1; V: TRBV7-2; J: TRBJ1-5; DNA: TGTGCCAGCAGCCCCCGACAGGGTCAGCCCCAGCATTTT; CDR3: CASSPRQGQPQHF
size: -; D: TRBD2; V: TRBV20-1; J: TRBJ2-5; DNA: TGCAGTGCTACAGGGTGGGCTAGCGGGAGGGAGACCCAGTACTTC; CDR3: CSATGWASGRETQYF
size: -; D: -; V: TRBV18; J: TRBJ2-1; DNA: TGTGCCAGCTCCCTCCCTAGAAACGATGAGCAGTTCTTC; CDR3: CASSLPRNDEQFF
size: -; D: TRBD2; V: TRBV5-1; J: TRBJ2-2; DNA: TGCGCCAGCAGCTTGGGCCTAGCGGGGGGATTCACCGGGGAGCTGTTTTTT; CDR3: CASSLGLAGGFTGELFF
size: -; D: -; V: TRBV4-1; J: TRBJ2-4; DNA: TGCGCCAGCAGCCAAGCGGAGGCCAAAAACATTCAGTACTTC; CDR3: CASSQAEAKNIQYF
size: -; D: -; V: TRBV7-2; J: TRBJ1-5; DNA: TGTGCCAGCAGCCGAGGAGGGGGGACCCACCCCCAGCATTTT; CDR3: CASSRGGGTHPQHF
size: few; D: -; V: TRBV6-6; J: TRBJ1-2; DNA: TGTGCCAGCAGTGGGGGACCGAGAGCTATGGGCTACACCTTC; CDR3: CASSGGPRAMGYTF
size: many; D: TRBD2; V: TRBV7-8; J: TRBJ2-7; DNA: TGTGCCAGCAGCTCTCGGATTGGGGGGGACTACGAGCAGTACTTC; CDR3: CASSSRIGGDYEQYF
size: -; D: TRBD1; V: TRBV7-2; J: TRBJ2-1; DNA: TGTGCCAGCAGCACCCGGACAGGCCCCTCCTACAATGAGCAGTTCTTC; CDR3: CASSTRTGPSYNEQFF
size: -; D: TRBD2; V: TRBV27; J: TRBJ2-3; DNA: TGTGCCAGCAGTGTCACTAGCGGGGGGACTTCAGATACGCAGTATTTT; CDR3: CASSVTSGGTSDTQYF
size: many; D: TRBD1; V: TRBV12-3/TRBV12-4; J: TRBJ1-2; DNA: TGTGCCAGCAGTGCCCGGAGGGGACAGGATGGCTACACCTTC; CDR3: CASSARRGQDGYTF
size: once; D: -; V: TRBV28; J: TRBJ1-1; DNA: TGTGCCAGCAGCAGCTTGGGGACGGTTGAAGCTTTCTTT; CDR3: CASSSLGTVEAFF
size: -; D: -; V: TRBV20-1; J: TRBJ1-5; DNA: TGCAGTGCTATTGGGGGGCTTGGACAGCCCCAGCATTTT; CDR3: CSAIGGLGQPQHF
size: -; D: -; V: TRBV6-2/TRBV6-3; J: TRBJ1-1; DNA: TGTGCCAGCAATCGTATTGCGGGGGGGAATTCTGAAGCTTTCTTT; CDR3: CASNRIAGGNSEAFF